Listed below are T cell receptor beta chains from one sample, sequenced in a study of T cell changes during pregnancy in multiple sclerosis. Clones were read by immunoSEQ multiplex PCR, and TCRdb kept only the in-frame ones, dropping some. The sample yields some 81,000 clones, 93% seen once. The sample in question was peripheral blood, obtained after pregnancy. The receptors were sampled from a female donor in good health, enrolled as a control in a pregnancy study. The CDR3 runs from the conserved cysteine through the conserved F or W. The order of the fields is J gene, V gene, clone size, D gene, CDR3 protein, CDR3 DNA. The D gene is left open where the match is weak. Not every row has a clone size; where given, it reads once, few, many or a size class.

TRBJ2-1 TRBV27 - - CASGNLDLNGRGNEQFF TGTGCCAGCGGGAATCTGGACTTGAACGGGAGAGGAAATGAGCAGTTCTTC
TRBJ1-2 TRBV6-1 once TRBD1 CASEDRGFAGYTF TGTGCCAGCGAGGACAGGGGATTTGCTGGCTACACCTTC
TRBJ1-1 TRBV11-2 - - CASSLVRDRSEAFF TGTGCCAGCAGCTTAGTGAGGGATCGATCTGAAGCTTTCTTT
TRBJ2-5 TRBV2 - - CASRSGAGGTQYF TGTGCCAGCAGATCCGGGGCCGGGGGGACCCAGTACTTC
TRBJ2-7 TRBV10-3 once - CAITAGAGGTYEQYF TGTGCCATCACTGCGGGGGCAGGGGGCACTTACGAGCAGTACTTC
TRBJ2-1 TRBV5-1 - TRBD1 CASSLDRARFF TGCGCCAGCAGCTTAGACAGGGCAAGATTCTTC
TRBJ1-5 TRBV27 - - CASSLKPGPNQPQHF TGTGCCAGCAGTTTAAAGCCAGGTCCCAATCAGCCCCAGCATTTT
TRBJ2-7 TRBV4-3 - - CASSQDPGRGYEQYF TGCGCCAGCAGCCAAGACCCCGGCAGGGGTTACGAGCAGTACTTC
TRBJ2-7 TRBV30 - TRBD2 CAWGPGLDGHEQYF TGTGCCTGGGGCCCGGGACTAGACGGCCACGAGCAGTACTTC
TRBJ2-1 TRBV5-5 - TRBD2 CASSLGGGGRAGHEQFF TGTGCCAGCAGCTTGGGGGGTGGCGGGAGGGCGGGGCATGAGCAGTTCTTC
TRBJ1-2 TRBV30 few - CASRSGYGYTF TGTGCCTCCCGGTCGGGCTATGGCTACACCTTC
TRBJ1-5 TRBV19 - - CASSTVQALPQHF TGTGCCAGTAGTACCGTGCAGGCGCTTCCCCAGCATTTT
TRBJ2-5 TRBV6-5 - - CASSYSRSTRETQYF TGTGCCAGCAGTTACTCGAGGTCTACCCGTGAGACCCAGTACTTC
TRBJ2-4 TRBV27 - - CASSLGFFGTQSAKNIQYF TGTGCCAGCAGTTTAGGTTTCTTCGGGACACAAAGTGCCAAAAACATTCAGTACTTC
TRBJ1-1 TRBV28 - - CASSTGNLEAFF TGTGCCAGCAGCACAGGGAACCTCGAAGCTTTCTTT